The rows below give T cell receptor beta chains drawn from one sample of a study of cytomegalovirus exposure and HLA in healthy donors. Assay: immunoSEQ multiplex PCR; the TCRdb copy retains only in-frame clones and omits some. The data show around 150,000 clones, with 82% seen just once and 25% to 30% held by the top ten. Sample: PBMCs. These receptors originate from a man younger than 45 in good health and CMV-seropositive. The CDR3 runs from the conserved cysteine through the conserved F or W. D genes are given only for firm matches. Clone size is given for some rows only: seen once, a few or many times, or a class if the clone is expanded.

>TRBJ2-1|NA|TRBV5-1|TRBD2
CASSANSGAQTQQFF
TGCGCCAGCAGCGCCAACAGCGGGGCCCAAACTCAGCAGTTCTTC
>TRBJ2-3|NA|TRBV11-2|NA
CASSLGQKGTDTQYF
TGTGCCAGCAGCTTAGGGCAGAAAGGCACAGATACGCAGTATTTT
>TRBJ2-7|NA|TRBV18|TRBD2
CASSSEAGGPYEQYF
TGTGCCAGCTCATCGGAAGCGGGGGGCCCCTACGAGCAGTACTTC
>TRBJ2-2|NA|TRBV5-1|TRBD1
CASSTNRGNTGELFF
TGCGCCAGCAGCACGAACAGGGGTAACACCGGGGAGCTGTTTTTT
>TRBJ2-3|NA|TRBV30|TRBD2
CAWSRRGVSTDTQYF
TGTGCCTGGAGCCGACGGGGGGTGAGCACAGATACGCAGTATTTT
>TRBJ2-3|few|TRBV15|TRBD2
CATSRERTSGWPDTQYF
TGTGCCACCAGCAGAGAAAGGACTAGCGGGTGGCCAGATACGCAGTATTTT
>TRBJ2-7|NA|TRBV7-8|TRBD1
CASSASGTGVDEQYF
TGTGCCAGCAGCGCGTCCGGGACAGGGGTTGACGAGCAGTACTTC
>TRBJ1-2|NA|TRBV5-6|TRBD1
CASSGGTGTPNGYTF
TGTGCCAGCAGCGGGGGGACAGGAACCCCGAATGGCTACACCTTC
>TRBJ2-5|NA|TRBV4-3|NA
CASSPRVGVHQETQYF
TGCGCCAGCAGCCCAAGAGTCGGGGTCCACCAAGAGACCCAGTACTTC
>TRBJ2-2|once|TRBV9|NA
CASSAYRGGTGELFF
TGTGCCAGCAGCGCGTACAGGGGGGGCACCGGGGAGCTGTTTTTT
>TRBJ1-6|NA|TRBV27|NA
CASSSQTTGYNSPLHF
TGTGCCAGCAGTTCACAGACAACAGGGTATAATTCACCCCTCCACTTT
>TRBJ2-5|NA|TRBV29-1|TRBD2
CSIRGGSETQYF
TGCAGCATCCGGGGGGGAAGCGAGACCCAGTACTTC
>TRBJ1-5|NA|TRBV28|NA
CASRPSGGYQPQHF
TGTGCCAGCAGACCCTCCGGGGGGTACCAGCCCCAGCATTTT
>TRBJ1-1|NA|TRBV9|NA
CASSVVEGAEAFF
TGTGCCAGCAGCGTAGTCGAGGGGGCTGAAGCTTTCTTT
>TRBJ1-1|many|TRBV5-1|NA
CASGPEGMNTEAFF
TGCGCCAGCGGCCCGGAGGGGATGAACACTGAAGCTTTCTTT
>TRBJ2-7|NA|TRBV7-6|NA
CASSLRDSAYEQYF
TGTGCCAGCAGCTTGCGGGACAGTGCCTACGAGCAGTACTTC
>TRBJ2-3|NA|TRBV10-1|TRBD2
CASSLSGGNTDTQYF
TGCGCCAGCAGTTTATCGGGGGGAAACACAGATACGCAGTATTTT
>TRBJ2-6|once|TRBV6-5|TRBD1
CASSYSQGAGANVLTF
TGTGCCAGCAGTTACTCGCAGGGGGCTGGGGCCAACGTCCTGACTTTC
>TRBJ1-1|NA|TRBV5-1|NA
CASSLNMEDTEAFF
TGCGCCAGCAGCCTGAACATGGAGGACACTGAAGCTTTCTTT
>TRBJ1-6|NA|TRBV5-1|TRBD1
CASSLGDRDSPLHF
TGCGCCAGCAGCTTGGGGGACAGGGACTCACCCCTCCACTTT
>TRBJ1-4|NA|TRBV6-1|NA
CASGSGGLGEKLFF
TGTGCCAGCGGTTCGGGAGGGTTAGGGGAAAAACTGTTTTTT
>TRBJ2-1|NA|TRBV7-9|NA
CASSSPDYDNEQFF
TGTGCCAGCAGCTCCCCGGACTACGACAATGAGCAGTTCTTC
>TRBJ2-3|NA|TRBV6-5|TRBD2
CASSFSSGVEGDTQYF
TGTGCCAGCAGTTTCTCAAGCGGGGTTGAGGGAGATACGCAGTATTTT
>TRBJ1-1|few|TRBV2|NA
CASSRQNTEAFF
TGTGCCAGCAGTAGACAGAACACTGAAGCTTTCTTT
>TRBJ2-2|once|TRBV6-5|TRBD1
CAETSRTGNTGELFF
TGTGCCGAAACAAGCCGGACAGGGAACACCGGGGAGCTGTTTTTT
>TRBJ2-7|NA|TRBV2|TRBD2
CASSDRASGSYEQYF
TGTGCCAGCAGTGACCGGGCTAGCGGGAGCTACGAGCAGTACTTC
>TRBJ2-7|NA|TRBV28|NA
CASSRRDGAASYEQYF
TGTGCCAGCAGTCGGAGGGACGGAGCCGCCTCCTACGAGCAGTACTTC
>TRBJ2-5|NA|TRBV15|NA
CATSREGGQLQETQYF
TGTGCCACCAGCAGAGAGGGGGGACAGCTCCAAGAGACCCAGTACTTC
>TRBJ2-7|NA|TRBV7-9|NA
CASSSRGGGLSSYEQYF
TGTGCCAGCAGTTCTAGAGGGGGGGGCTTAAGCTCCTACGAGCAGTACTTC
>TRBJ2-2|NA|TRBV7-2|NA
CASSSEIAGELFF
TGTGCCAGCAGCTCGGAGATAGCCGGGGAGCTGTTTTTT
>TRBJ2-1|NA|TRBV5-1|NA
CASSPAGRGFGEQFF
TGCGCCAGCAGCCCGGCGGGCAGGGGATTTGGTGAGCAGTTCTTC
>TRBJ1-1|NA|TRBV6-5|TRBD1
CASTSGRTGLTEAFF
TGTGCCAGCACCTCAGGTCGGACAGGGCTGACTGAAGCTTTCTTT
>TRBJ2-5|NA|TRBV5-1|TRBD2
CASSLGSGGAGETQYF
TGCGCCAGCAGCTTGGGAAGCGGGGGGGCCGGAGAGACCCAGTACTTC
>TRBJ2-6|NA|TRBV7-3|TRBD2
CASSKPGLAGGANVLTF
TGTGCCAGCAGCAAACCGGGACTAGCAGGGGGGGCCAACGTCCTGACTTTC
>TRBJ1-1|many|TRBV10-2|NA
CATLDRMNTEAFF
TGCGCCACCCTAGACAGGATGAACACTGAAGCTTTCTTT
>TRBJ1-1|once|TRBV7-3|TRBD1
CASSSTGVTEAFF
TGTGCCAGCAGCTCGACAGGGGTTACTGAAGCTTTCTTT
>TRBJ1-1|NA|TRBV9|NA
CASSVVGALGTEAFF
TGTGCCAGCAGCGTAGTAGGGGCGCTTGGCACTGAAGCTTTCTTT
>TRBJ1-5|NA|TRBV6-6|NA
CASSTSGQPQHF
TGTGCCAGCAGCACTTCCGGTCAGCCCCAGCATTTT
>TRBJ1-3|NA|TRBV2|TRBD1
CASSEGMGTGGNTIYF
TGTGCCAGCAGCGAAGGGATGGGGACAGGGGGAAACACCATATATTTT
>TRBJ2-2|NA|TRBV7-7|NA
CASSQQSSGELFF
TGTGCCAGCAGCCAACAGAGCTCCGGGGAGCTGTTTTTT
>TRBJ2-3|NA|TRBV5-1|NA
CASTYGGDTDTQYF
TGCGCCAGCACCTATGGAGGGGACACAGATACGCAGTATTTT
>TRBJ1-2|NA|TRBV7-5|NA
CVRSSQGNYGYTF
TGTGTCAGAAGCTCCCAGGGAAACTATGGCTACACCTTC
>TRBJ2-3|NA|TRBV5-8|NA
CASSLARTDTQYF
TGTGCCAGCAGCTTGGCCAGGACAGATACGCAGTATTTT
>TRBJ1-4|many|TRBV7-7|NA
CASSPSRGEKLFF
TGTGCCAGCAGCCCCTCCCGGGGTGAAAAACTGTTTTTT
>TRBJ2-2|NA|TRBV18|TRBD2
CASSLGTSGPKGTGELFF
TGTGCCAGCTCACTCGGGACTAGCGGTCCTAAAGGGACCGGGGAGCTGTTTTTT
>TRBJ2-2|few|TRBV5-1|NA
CASSGQPDTGELFF
TGCGCCAGCAGTGGGCAGCCGGACACCGGGGAGCTGTTTTTT
>TRBJ1-1|NA|TRBV13|TRBD1
CASSPTGGTEAFF
TGTGCCAGCAGCCCTACAGGGGGCACTGAAGCTTTCTTT
>TRBJ1-2|NA|TRBV9|NA
CASSAQGWAHYGYTF
TGTGCCAGCAGCGCACAGGGATGGGCCCACTATGGCTACACCTTC
>TRBJ1-5|NA|TRBV7-3|TRBD1
CASSLGTGGDQPQHF
TGTGCCAGCAGCCTTGGGACAGGGGGAGACCAGCCCCAGCATTTT
>TRBJ2-1|NA|TRBV29-1|NA
CSVGARGGQAFDEQFF
TGCAGCGTAGGGGCCCGGGGAGGTCAGGCGTTCGATGAGCAGTTCTTC
>TRBJ1-1|NA|TRBV6-6|NA
CASSYLGATEAFF
TGTGCCAGCAGTTACCTGGGAGCCACTGAAGCTTTCTTT
>TRBJ2-2|NA|TRBV27|NA
CASRRTNTGELFF
TGTGCCAGCAGGAGGACTAACACCGGGGAGCTGTTTTTT